This T cell receptor (beta chain) originates from a study of shared clonotypes between healthy human individuals. The wider study: Three plates each covered CD4 naive and memory; CD8 naive two, CD8 memory one.

J was trimmed by 0 bases and V by 6 bases; bases with no gene match: 8. The CDR3 spans 15 residues. CDR1 is MDHEN, CDR2 SYDVKM, per germline. As concerns this clone: Its specificity is unknown.

Broader study findings: Relative to their counterparts shared across all four donors, non-shared clonotypes exhibited diminished generation probabilities. Larger richness was generally estimated for naive than memory subsets.

An even split of each subset's genomic DNA across several immunoSEQ plates was performed. Some clones are missing from TCRdb's copy, which holds only in-frame ones; the method was immunoSEQ multiplex PCR. The table shows around 600,000 clones, with 95% to 98% occurring only once. The clonotype comes from a woman aged 25-40 years in good health. The sample was naive CD4+ T cells sorted from blood. Subset described: CD45RA+ positively selected. The chain has TRBV28 and TRBJ2-7, with 7 bases matching TRBD2. The CDR3 DNA is TGTGCCAGCAGCTTTGTCACTAGCGTCTCCTACGAGCAGTACTTC. This translates into CASSFVTSVSYEQYF.